This T cell receptor beta chain was sequenced in a study of cytomegalovirus exposure and HLA in healthy donors. General study points: Diagnosis of cytomegalovirus status made by the classifier reportedly showed high specificity and sensitivity. In a later analysis, first-cohort TCR clusters were found to tend to co-occur in the 95 to 150 validation repertoires.

Remarks on this clone: Antigen: not known.

Clones were read by immunoSEQ multiplex PCR, and TCRdb kept only the in-frame ones, dropping some. The table records a few hundred thousand clones, about 93% of them present only once. The V gene end was trimmed by 2 bases and the J gene end by 4 bases; junction bases not matched to a gene: 5. The length of the CDR3 is 16 residues. Germline-derived CDR1 and CDR2 are SGHTA and FQGNSA. The sample taken for sequencing was PBMCs. This chain joins TRBV7-2 and TRBJ2-5; 12 bases are shared with TRBD2. The sequence came from a woman aged 18-29 years in good health and CMV-seronegative. The CDR3 DNA reads TGTGCCAGCAGCTTACTAGCGGGAGGGCCACCAGAGACCCAGTACTTC. Translation: CASSLLAGGPPETQYF.